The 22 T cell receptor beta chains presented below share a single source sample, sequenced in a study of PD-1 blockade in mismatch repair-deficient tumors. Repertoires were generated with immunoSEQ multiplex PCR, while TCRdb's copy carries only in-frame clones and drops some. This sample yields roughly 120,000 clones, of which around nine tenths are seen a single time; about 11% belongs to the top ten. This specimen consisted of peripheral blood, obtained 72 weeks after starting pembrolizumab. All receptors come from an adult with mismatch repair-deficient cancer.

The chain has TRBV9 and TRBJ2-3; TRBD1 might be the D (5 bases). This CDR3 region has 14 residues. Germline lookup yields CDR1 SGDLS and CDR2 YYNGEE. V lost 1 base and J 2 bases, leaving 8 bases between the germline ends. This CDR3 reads CASSVQGHTDTQYF. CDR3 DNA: TGTGCCAGCAGCGTACAGGGCCACACAGATACGCAGTATTTT.

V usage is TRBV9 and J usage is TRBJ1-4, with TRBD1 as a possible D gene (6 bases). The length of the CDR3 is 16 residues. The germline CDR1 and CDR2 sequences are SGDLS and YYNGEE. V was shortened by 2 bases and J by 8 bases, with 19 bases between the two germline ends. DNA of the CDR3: TGTGCCAGCAGCGTCGCGAGGGGGGGAAGGGGCGAAAAACTGTTTTTT. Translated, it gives CASSVARGGRGEKLFF.

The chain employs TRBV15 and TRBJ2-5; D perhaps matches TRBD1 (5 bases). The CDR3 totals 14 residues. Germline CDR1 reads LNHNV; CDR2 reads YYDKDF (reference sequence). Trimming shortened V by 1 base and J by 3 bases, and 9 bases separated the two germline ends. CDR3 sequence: CATSRVLTEETQYF. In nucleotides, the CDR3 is TGTGCCACCAGCAGAGTGTTGACAGAAGAGACCCAGTACTTC. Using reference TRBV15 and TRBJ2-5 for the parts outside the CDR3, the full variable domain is DAMVIQNPRYQVTQFGKPVTLSCSQTLNHNVMYWYQQKSSQAPKLLFHYYDKDFNNEADTPDNFQSRRPNTSFCFLDIRSPGLGDTAMYLCATSRVLTEETQYFGPGTRLLVL.

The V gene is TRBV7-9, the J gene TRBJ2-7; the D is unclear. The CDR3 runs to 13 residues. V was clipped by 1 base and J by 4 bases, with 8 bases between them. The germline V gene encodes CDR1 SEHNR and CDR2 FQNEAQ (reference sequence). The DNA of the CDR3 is TGTGCCAGCAGCTTAGGTCGCCTTTACGAGCAGTACTTC. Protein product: CASSLGRLYEQYF.

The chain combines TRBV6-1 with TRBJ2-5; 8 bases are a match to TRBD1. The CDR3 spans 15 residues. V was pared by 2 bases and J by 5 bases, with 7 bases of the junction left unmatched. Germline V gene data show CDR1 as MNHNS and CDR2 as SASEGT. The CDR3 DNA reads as TGTGCCAGCAGTGAAATTCGACAGGGGCTGGAGACCCAGTACTTC. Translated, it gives CASSEIRQGLETQYF.

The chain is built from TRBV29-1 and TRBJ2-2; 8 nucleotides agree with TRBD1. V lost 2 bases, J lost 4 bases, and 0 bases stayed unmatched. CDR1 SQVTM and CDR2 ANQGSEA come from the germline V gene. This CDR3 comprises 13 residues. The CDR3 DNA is TGCAGCGTTGAAACAGGGGGCACCGGGGAGCTGTTTTTT. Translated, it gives CSVETGGTGELFF.

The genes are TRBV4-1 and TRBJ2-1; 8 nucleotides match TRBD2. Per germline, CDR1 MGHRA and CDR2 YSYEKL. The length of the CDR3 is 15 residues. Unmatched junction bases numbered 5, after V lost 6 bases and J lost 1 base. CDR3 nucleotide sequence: TGCGCCAGCAGGGATCCGGGAGGGTCCTACAATGAGCAGTTCTTC. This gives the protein CASRDPGGSYNEQFF.

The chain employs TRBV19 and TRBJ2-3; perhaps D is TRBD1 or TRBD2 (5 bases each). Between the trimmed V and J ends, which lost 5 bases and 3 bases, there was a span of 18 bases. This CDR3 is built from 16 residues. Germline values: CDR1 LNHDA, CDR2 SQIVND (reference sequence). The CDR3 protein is CASSLPRDGGTDTQYF. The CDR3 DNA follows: TGTGCCAGTAGTCTCCCCCGGGACGGTGGGACAGATACGCAGTATTTT.

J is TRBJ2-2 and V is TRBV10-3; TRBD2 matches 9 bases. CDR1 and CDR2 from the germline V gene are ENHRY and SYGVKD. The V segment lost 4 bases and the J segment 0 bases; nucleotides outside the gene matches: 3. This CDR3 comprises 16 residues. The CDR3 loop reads CAISAAGGSNTGELFF. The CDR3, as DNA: TGTGCCATCAGTGCAGCGGGAGGCTCGAACACCGGGGAGCTGTTTTTT.

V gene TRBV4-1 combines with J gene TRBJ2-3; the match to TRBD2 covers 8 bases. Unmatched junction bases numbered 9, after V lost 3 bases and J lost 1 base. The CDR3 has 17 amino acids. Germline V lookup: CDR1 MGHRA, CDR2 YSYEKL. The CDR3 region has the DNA TGCGCCAGCAGCCACGGCGCGACTAGCGCTCGCACAGATACGCAGTATTTT. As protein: CASSHGATSARTDTQYF.

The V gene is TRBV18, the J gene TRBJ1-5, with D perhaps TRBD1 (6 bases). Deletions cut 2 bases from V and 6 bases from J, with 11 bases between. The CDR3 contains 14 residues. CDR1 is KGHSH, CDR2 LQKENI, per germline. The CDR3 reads CASSPGGLSQPQHF. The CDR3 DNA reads TGTGCCAGCTCACCAGGGGGCTTGTCTCAGCCCCAGCATTTT. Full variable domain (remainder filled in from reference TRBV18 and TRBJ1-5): NAGVMQNPRHLVRRRGQEARLRCSPMKGHSHVYWYRQLPEEGLKFMVYLQKENIIDESGMPKERFSAEFPKEGPSILRIQQVVRGDSAAYFCASSPGGLSQPQHFGDGTRLSIL.

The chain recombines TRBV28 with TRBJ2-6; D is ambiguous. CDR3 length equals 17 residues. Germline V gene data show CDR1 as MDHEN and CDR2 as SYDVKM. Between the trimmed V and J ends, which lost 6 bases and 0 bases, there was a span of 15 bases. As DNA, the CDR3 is TGTGCCAGCAGCCATGACACCGACCTCTCTGGGGCCAACGTCCTGACTTTC. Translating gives CASSHDTDLSGANVLTF. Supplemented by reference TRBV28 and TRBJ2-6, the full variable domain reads DVKVTQSSRYLVKRTGEKVFLECVQDMDHENMFWYRQDPGLGLRLIYFSYDVKMKEKGDIPEGYSVSREKKERFSLILESASTNQTSMYLCASSHDTDLSGANVLTFGAGSRLTVL.

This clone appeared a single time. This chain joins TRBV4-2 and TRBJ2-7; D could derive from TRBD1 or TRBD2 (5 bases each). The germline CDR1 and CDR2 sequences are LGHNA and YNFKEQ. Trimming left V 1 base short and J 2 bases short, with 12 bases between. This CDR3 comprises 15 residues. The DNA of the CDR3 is TGTGCCAGCAGCCAAGGGGTTGGGACCACCTACGAGCAGTACTTC. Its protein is CASSQGVGTTYEQYF.

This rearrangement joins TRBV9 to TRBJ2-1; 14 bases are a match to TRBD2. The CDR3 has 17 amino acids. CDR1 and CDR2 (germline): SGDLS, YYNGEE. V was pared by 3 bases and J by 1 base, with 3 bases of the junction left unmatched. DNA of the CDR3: TGTGCCAGCAGCGCAGGGACTAGCGGGAGATCCTACAATGAGCAGTTCTTC. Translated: CASSAGTSGRSYNEQFF. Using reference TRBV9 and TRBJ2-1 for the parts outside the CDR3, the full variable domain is DSGVTQTPKHLITATGQRVTLRCSPRSGDLSVYWYQQSLDQGLQFLIQYYNGEERAKGNILERFSAQQFPDLHSELNLSSLELGDSALYFCASSAGTSGRSYNEQFFGPGTRLTVL.

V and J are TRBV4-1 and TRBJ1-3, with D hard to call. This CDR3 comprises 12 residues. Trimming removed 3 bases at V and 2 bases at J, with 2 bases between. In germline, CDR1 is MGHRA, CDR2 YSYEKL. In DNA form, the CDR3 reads TGCGCCAGCAGCCAGGCTGGAAACACCATATATTTT. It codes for CASSQAGNTIYF.

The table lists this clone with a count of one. CDR3 amino acids: CASSLGVGWEQYF. CDR3 bases: TGTGCCAGCAGTTTAGGGGTGGGTTGGGAGCAGTACTTC. The chain is built from TRBV28 and TRBJ2-7; D is unresolved. The CDR3 has 13 residues. CDR1 and CDR2 (germline): MDHEN, SYDVKM. V lost 2 bases and J 7 bases, leaving 12 bases between the germline ends.

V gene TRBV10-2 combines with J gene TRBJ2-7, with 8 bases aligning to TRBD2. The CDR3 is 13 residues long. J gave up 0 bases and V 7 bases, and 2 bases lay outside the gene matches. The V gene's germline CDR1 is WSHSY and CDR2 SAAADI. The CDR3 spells CASKSGSSYEQYF. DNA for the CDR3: TGCGCCAGCAAAAGCGGGAGCTCCTACGAGCAGTACTTC.

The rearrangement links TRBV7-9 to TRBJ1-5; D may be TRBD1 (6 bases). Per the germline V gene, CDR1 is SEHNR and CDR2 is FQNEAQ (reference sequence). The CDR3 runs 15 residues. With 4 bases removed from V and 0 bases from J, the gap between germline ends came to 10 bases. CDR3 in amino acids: CASSSGANSNQPQHF. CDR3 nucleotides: TGTGCCAGCAGCTCAGGGGCCAATAGCAATCAGCCCCAGCATTTT.

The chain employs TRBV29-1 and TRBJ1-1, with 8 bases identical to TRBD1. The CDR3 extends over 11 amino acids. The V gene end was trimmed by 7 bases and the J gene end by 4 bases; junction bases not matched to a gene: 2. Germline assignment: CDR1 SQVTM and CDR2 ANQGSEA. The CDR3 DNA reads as TGCAGCGCCGACAGGGGCACTGAAGCTTTCTTT. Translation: CSADRGTEAFF. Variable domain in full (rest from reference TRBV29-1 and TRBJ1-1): SAVISQKPSRDICQRGTSLTIQCQVDSQVTMMFWYRQQPGQSLTLIATANQGSEATYESGFVIDKFPISRPNLTFSTLTVSNMSPEDSSIYLCSADRGTEAFFGQGTRLTVV.

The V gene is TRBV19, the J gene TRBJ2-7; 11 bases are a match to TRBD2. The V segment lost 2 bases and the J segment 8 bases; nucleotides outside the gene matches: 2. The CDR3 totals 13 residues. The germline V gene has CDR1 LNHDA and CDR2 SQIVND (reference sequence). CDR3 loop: CASSILAGGQQYF. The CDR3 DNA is TGTGCCAGTAGTATACTAGCGGGAGGCCAGCAGTACTTC.

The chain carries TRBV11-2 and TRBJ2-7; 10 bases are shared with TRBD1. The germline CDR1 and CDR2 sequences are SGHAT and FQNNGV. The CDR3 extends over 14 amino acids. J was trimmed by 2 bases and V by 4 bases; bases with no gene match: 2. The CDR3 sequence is CASSYGQGAYEQYF. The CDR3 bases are TGTGCCAGCAGCTATGGACAGGGGGCCTACGAGCAGTACTTC.

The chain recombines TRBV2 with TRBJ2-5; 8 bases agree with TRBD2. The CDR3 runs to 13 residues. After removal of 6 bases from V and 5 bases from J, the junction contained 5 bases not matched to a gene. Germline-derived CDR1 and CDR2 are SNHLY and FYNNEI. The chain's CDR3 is CASRTSGSETQYF. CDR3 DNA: TGTGCCAGCAGAACCAGCGGGAGTGAGACCCAGTACTTC. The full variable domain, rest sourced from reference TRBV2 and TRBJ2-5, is EPEVTQTPSHQVTQMGQEVILRCVPISNHLYFYWYRQILGQKVEFLVSFYNNEISEKSEIFDDQFSVERPDGSNFTLKIRSTKLEDSAMYFCASRTSGSETQYFGPGTRLLVL.